This T cell receptor beta chain was recovered during a study of shared clonotypes between healthy human individuals. Recent acute infections and vaccinations were absent in the healthy HIV-negative adult donors. Per the original methods: ImmunoSEQ output lacked quality scores and full-length reads, limiting matched filtering. The assay was immunoSEQ multiplex PCR, and TCRdb's table has in-frame clones only and misses some. The V and J calls and clone size were taken over from that table, and D and trimming were inferred from the DNA. The sample records about 2.4 million clones, approximately 93% being singletons. V shed 5 bases and J shed 2 bases, with 16 bases lying between them. The CDR3 spans 16 residues. The germline CDR1 and CDR2 sequences are SEHNR and FQNEAQ (reference sequence).

The sequenced sample consisted of naive CD4+ T cells from PBMCs. Noted subset: CD45RA+ positively selected. This TCR was recovered from a man younger than 30 in good health. Some clones in this sample may be carry-over from other donors' samples. The rearrangement links TRBV7-9 to TRBJ2-1, with D possibly matching TRBD2 (5 bases). For the CDR3, the DNA is TGTGCCAGCAGCGACGGTCCTAGCACGACCTACAATGAGCAGTTCTTC. Translating gives CASSDGPSTTYNEQFF.